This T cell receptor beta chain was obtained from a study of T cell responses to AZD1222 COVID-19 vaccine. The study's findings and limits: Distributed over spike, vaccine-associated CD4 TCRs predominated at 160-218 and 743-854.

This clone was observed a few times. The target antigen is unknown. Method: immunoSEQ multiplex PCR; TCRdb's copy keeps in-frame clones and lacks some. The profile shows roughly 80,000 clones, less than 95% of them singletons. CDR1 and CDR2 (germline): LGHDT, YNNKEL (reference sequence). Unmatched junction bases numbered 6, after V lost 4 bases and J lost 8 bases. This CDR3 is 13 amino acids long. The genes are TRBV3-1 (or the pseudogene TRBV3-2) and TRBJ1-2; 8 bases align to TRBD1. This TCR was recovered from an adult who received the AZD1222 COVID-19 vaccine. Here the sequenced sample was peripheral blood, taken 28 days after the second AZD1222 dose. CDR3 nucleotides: TGTGCCAGCAGCCGGCGGACAGGGCGAGGCTACACCTTC. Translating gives CASSRRTGRGYTF.